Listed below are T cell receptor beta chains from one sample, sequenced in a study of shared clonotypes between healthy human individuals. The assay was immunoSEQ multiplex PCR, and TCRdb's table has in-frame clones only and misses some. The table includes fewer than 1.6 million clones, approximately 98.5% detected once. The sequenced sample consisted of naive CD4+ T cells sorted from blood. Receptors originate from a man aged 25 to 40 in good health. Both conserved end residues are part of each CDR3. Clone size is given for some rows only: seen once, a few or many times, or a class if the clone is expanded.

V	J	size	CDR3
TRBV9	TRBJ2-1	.	CASSPHGVFHGAFEIEQFF
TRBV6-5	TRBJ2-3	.	CASSYSEVGVDTQYF
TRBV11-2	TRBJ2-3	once	CASSLVLSGSTDTQYF
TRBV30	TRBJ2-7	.	CAWSREYEQYF
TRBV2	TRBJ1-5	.	CASSDSNNQPQHF
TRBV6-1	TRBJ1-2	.	CASSESGRDYGYTF
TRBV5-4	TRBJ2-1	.	CASSLGLGGNEQFF
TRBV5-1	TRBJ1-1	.	CASSSDRLNTEAFF
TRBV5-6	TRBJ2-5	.	CASSFSDQTQYF
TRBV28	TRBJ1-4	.	CASSRGGANEKLFF
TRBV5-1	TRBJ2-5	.	CASRVLGVEETQYF
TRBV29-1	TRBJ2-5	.	CSVDLAGVEETQYF
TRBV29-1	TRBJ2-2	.	CSVVRLAGGLAGELFF
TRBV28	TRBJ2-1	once	CASSGGSVDEQFF
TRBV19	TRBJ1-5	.	CASSLGQYNQPQHF
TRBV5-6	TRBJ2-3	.	CASIRRRIGSDTQYF
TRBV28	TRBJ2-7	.	CASSLSGGTYEQYF
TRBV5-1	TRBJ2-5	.	CASSQDGLETQYF
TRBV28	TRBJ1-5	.	CASSGDSNQPQHF
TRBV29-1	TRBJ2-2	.	CSGRDTGELFF
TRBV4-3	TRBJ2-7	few	CASSQEVRTDEQYF
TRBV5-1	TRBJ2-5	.	CASSSAGGAHPETQYF
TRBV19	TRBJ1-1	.	CASSLLGRRATEAFF
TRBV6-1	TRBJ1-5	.	CATCAGTGWNQPQHF
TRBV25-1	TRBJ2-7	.	CASRANVPLYEQYF
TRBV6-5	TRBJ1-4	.	CASSRGQGNEKLFF
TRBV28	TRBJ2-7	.	CASSTLGFRDYEQYF
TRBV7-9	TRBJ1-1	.	CASSSFATGGKGTEAFF
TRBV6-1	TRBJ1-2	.	CASSESRPVLGYTF
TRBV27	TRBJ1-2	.	CASSFMAGFYGYTF
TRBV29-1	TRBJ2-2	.	CSVGSGQNTGELFF
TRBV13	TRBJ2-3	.	CASSPRSGLARNTDTQYF
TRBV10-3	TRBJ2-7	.	CAISETTSGRGRSSYEQYF
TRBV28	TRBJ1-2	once	CASSLGQARGSYGYTF
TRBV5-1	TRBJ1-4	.	CASSSGQGGEKLFF
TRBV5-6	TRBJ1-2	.	CASSLVSPNYGYTF
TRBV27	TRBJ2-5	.	CASSGSSQETQYF
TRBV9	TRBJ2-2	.	CASSVAQGRVELFF
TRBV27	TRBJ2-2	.	CASTGGRGNTGELFF
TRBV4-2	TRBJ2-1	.	CASSKQPPTSGLSYNEQFF